The clone carrying this T cell receptor (beta chain) was seen more than once but under ten times. This entry is derived from a study of CD8 T cells in ankylosing spondylitis. The length of the CDR3 is 13 residues. CDR1 is SGHTA, CDR2 FQGNSA, per germline. Between the trimmed V and J ends, which lost 3 bases and 6 bases, there was a span of 10 bases. Libraries of TCR beta came from quantitative 5'-RACE with molecular barcodes. TCRdb analysed the 5' RACE reads with MiXCR anew, one entry per CDR3 protein. Altogether under 55,000 distinct CDR3 sequences are present, 6% to 7.5% being singletons, with the ten largest covering around 7.8%.

The source material was blood, either unsorted or a sorted T cell fraction (not recorded which). This chain links TRBV7-2 with TRBJ2-3, with D possibly TRBD2 on 5 matching bases. The source of this sequence is a female donor with ankylosing spondylitis or in good health (not recorded which). CDR3 sequence: CASSFRGSDTQYF. The CDR3 nucleotides read TGTGCCAGCAGCTTCCGCGGGTCGGATACGCAGTATTTT.